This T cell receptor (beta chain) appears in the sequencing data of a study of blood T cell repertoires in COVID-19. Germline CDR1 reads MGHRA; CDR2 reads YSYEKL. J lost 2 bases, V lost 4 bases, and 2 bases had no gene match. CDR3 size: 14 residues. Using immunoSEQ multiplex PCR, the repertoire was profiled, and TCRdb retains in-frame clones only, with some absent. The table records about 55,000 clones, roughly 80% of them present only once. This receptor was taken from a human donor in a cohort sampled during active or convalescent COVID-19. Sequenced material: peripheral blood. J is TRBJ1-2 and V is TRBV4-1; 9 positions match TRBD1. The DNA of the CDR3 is TGCGCCAGCAGCCCGGGGACAGGGAACTATGGCTACACCTTC. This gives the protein CASSPGTGNYGYTF.